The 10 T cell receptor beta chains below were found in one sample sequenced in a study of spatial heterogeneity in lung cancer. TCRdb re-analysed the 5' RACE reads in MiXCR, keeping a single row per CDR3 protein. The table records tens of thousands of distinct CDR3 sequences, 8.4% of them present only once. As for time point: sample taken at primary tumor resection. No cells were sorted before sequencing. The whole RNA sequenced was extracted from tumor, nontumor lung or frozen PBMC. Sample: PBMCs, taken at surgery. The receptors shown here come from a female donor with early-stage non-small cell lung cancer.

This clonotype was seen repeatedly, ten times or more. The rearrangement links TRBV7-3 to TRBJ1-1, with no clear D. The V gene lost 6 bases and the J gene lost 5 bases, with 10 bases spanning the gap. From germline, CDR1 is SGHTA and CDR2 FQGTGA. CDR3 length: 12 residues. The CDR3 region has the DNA TGTGCCAGCAGAACACCGGGGACTGAAGCTTTCTTT. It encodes CASRTPGTEAFF.

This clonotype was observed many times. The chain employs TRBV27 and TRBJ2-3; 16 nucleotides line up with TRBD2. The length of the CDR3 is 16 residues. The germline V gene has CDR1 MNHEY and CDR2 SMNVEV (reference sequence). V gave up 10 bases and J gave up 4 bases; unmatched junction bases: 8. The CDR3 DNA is TGTGCCACCTCGCAGGGACTAGCGGGGGGGCCAGATACGCAGTATTTT. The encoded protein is CATSQGLAGGPDTQYF.

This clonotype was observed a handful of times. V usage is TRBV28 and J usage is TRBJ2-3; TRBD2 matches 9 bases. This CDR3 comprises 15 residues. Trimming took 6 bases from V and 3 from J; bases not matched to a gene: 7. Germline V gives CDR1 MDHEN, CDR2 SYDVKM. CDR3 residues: CASRFSGGRTDTQYF. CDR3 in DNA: TGTGCCAGCAGGTTCAGCGGGGGGAGGACAGATACGCAGTATTTT.

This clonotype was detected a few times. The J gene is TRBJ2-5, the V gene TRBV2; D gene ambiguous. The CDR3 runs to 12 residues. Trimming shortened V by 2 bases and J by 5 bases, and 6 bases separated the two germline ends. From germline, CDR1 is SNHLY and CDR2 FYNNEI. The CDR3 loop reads CASSEPWETQYF. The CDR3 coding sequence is TGTGCCAGCAGTGAACCCTGGGAGACCCAGTACTTC.

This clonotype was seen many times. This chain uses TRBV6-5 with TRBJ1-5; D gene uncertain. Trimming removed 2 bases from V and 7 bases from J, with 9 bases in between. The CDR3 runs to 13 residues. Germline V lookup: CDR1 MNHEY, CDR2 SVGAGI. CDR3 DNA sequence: TGTGCCAGCAGTTACAGGGATGACCAGCCCCAGCATTTT. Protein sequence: CASSYRDDQPQHF.

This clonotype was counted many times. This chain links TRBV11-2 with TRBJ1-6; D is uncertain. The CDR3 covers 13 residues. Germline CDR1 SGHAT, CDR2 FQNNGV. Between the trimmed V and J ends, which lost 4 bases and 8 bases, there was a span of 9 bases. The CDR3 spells CASSSAGDSPLHF. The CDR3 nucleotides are TGTGCCAGCAGCTCAGCGGGCGATTCACCCCTCCACTTT.

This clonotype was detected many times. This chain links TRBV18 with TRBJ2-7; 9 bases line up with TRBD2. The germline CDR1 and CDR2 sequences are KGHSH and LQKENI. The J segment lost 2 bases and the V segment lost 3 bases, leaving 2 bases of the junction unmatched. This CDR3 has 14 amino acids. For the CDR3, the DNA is TGTGCCAGCTCACCGACTAGCGGTCCCTACGAGCAGTACTTC. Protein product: CASSPTSGPYEQYF. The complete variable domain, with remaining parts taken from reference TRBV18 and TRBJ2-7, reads NAGVMQNPRHLVRRRGQEARLRCSPMKGHSHVYWYRQLPEEGLKFMVYLQKENIIDESGMPKERFSAEFPKEGPSILRIQQVVRGDSAAYFCASSPTSGPYEQYFGPGTRLTVT.

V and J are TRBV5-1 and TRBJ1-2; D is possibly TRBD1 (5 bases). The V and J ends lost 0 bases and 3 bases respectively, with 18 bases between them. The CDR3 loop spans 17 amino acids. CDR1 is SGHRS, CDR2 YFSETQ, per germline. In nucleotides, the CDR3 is TGCGCCAGCAGCTTGGAAATTCAGATAGGGGATGACTATGGCTACACCTTC. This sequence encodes CASSLEIQIGDDYGYTF.

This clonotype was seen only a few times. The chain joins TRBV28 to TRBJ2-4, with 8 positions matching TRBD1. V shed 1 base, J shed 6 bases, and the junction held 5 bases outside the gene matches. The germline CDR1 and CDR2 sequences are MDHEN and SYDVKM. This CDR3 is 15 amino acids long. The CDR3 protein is CASSLLRTGSNIQYF. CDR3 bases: TGTGCCAGCAGTTTATTGAGGACAGGGTCAAACATTCAGTACTTC. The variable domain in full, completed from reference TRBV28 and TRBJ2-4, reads DVKVTQSSRYLVKRTGEKVFLECVQDMDHENMFWYRQDPGLGLRLIYFSYDVKMKEKGDIPEGYSVSREKKERFSLILESASTNQTSMYLCASSLLRTGSNIQYFGAGTRLSVL.

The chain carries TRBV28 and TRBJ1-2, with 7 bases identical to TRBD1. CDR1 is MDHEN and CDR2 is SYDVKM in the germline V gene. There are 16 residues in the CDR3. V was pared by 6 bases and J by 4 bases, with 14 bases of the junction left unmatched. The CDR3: CASRDPTGLYPYGYTF. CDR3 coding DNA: TGTGCCAGCAGGGACCCGACAGGGCTTTACCCCTATGGCTACACCTTC.